These 30 T cell receptor beta chains came from one sample sequenced in a study of T cells after yellow fever vaccination. TCRdb independently ran MiXCR on the 5' RACE reads; one entry per CDR3 protein. In the table there are a few hundred thousand distinct CDR3 sequences, roughly 8.7% of which are singletons. The sample consisted of CD4+ T cells sorted from PBMCs, taken 5 days after the yellow fever booster vaccination. These receptors originate from a young man who received the YFV17D yellow fever vaccine.

This clonotype was seen a few times. J is TRBJ2-5 and V is TRBV7-2; TRBD1 agrees at 7 bases. CDR1 and CDR2 (germline): SGHTA, FQGNSA. After removal of 5 bases from V and 6 bases from J, the junction contained 6 bases not matched to a gene. This CDR3 contains 13 residues. The CDR3 DNA sequence: TGTGCCAGCAGCGTGACAGGGCGAAAGACCCAGTACTTC. Protein product: CASSVTGRKTQYF. The entire variable domain, with the rest obtained from reference TRBV7-2 and TRBJ2-5, is as follows: GAGVSQSPSNKVTEKGKDVELRCDPISGHTALYWYRQSLGQGLEFLIYFQGNSAPDKSGLPSDRFSAERTGGSVSTLTIQRTQQEDSAVYLCASSVTGRKTQYFGPGTRLLVL.

This clonotype occurred a few times. V gene TRBV4-3 combines with J gene TRBJ1-4; unclear D gene. The length of the CDR3 is 13 residues. Germline V gene sequence: CDR1 LGHNA, CDR2 YSLEER. Trimming took 1 base from V and 8 from J, leaving 8 bases between them. CDR3 bases: TGCGCCAGCAGCCAAGGGGGAGGGGAAAAACTGTTTTTT. Translation gives CASSQGGGEKLFF.

The sample holds a few counts of this clonotype. The chain joins TRBV5-4 to TRBJ2-4, with D maybe TRBD2 (6 bases). This CDR3 is built from 14 residues. The V gene's germline CDR1 is SGHNT and CDR2 YYREEE (reference sequence). V shed 0 bases and J shed 6 bases, with 10 bases lying between them. This CDR3 is CASSLGGVGNIQYF. The CDR3 DNA reads TGTGCCAGCAGCTTGGGCGGGGTGGGAAACATTCAGTACTTC.

This clonotype was counted at least ten times. This chain uses TRBV5-1 with TRBJ2-5; D gene ambiguous. The CDR3 consists of 13 residues. V dropped 0 bases and J dropped 5 bases, with 8 bases sitting between them. Germline V gives CDR1 SGHRS, CDR2 YFSETQ. CDR3 protein: CASSLDSRETQYF. In DNA, the CDR3 is TGCGCCAGCAGCTTGGACAGTCGGGAGACCCAGTACTTC.

The V call is TRBV12-3 or TRBV12-4, the J call TRBJ1-1; D ambiguous. V was pared by 6 bases and J by 0 bases, with 8 bases between. The CDR3 covers 13 residues. The CDR3 spells CASRTTLNTEAFF. The DNA for the CDR3 is TGTGCCAGCAGAACTACATTGAACACTGAAGCTTTCTTT.

This clonotype has just a few counts. As DNA, the CDR3 is TGTGCCAGCAGTCCGACCCGGCGGGAAGCTTTCTTT. This codes for CASSPTRREAFF. The V and J genes are TRBV6-2 or TRBV6-3 and TRBJ1-1; unclear D gene. The germline V gene encodes CDR1 MNHEY and CDR2 SVGEGT. This CDR3 spans 12 amino acids. The V end was cut by 5 bases, the J end by 8 bases, with 12 bases between.

Only a few counts were recorded for this clonotype. This sequence joins TRBV7-9 and TRBJ1-2, with 8 bases identical to TRBD1. This CDR3 comprises 14 residues. Germline loops: CDR1 SEHNR, CDR2 FQNEAQ (reference sequence). V was pared by 5 bases and J by 8 bases, with 10 bases of the junction left unmatched. CDR3 in amino acids: CASSQLQGALGYTF. CDR3 nucleotides: TGTGCCAGCAGCCAACTTCAGGGGGCTCTCGGCTACACCTTC.

This clonotype appeared a few times. This chain links TRBV10-1 with TRBJ2-5; D might be TRBD1 or TRBD2, each matching 5 bases. Germline V gene lookup returns CDR1 WNHNN and CDR2 SYGVQD (reference sequence). The ends were cut back, 7 bases at V and 1 base at J, with 13 bases in the middle. This CDR3 is 14 amino acids long. The CDR3 DNA reads TGCGCCAGCACCGACCGGGACGTCCAAGAGACCCAGTACTTC. This sequence encodes CASTDRDVQETQYF.

This clonotype was seen a handful of times. The genes are TRBV7-2 and TRBJ1-2; no clear D gene. CDR1 is SGHTA, CDR2 FQGNSA, per germline. This CDR3 region has 17 residues. Trimming removed 1 base at V and 2 bases at J, with 17 bases between. CDR3 in amino acids: CASSLVVWGKKNYGYTF. CDR3 DNA sequence: TGTGCCAGCAGCTTAGTTGTTTGGGGAAAGAAGAACTATGGCTACACCTTC.

This clonotype was counted a few times. The rearrangement links TRBV27 to TRBJ1-2; D not certain. This CDR3 comprises 14 residues. Germline V CDR1 and CDR2: MNHEY, SMNVEV (reference sequence). Deletions cut 6 bases from V and 3 bases from J, with 14 bases between. The chain's CDR3 is CASSPDEGYYGYTF. The CDR3 DNA reads TGTGCCAGCAGCCCAGACGAGGGCTACTATGGCTACACCTTC.

This clonotype has ten or more counts. The chain uses TRBV12-3 or TRBV12-4 and TRBJ1-1; D may be TRBD1 (5 bases). V was cut by 7 bases and J by 1 base, with 16 bases left in between. The length of the CDR3 is 15 residues. The CDR3 here is CASKPAQGGNTEAFF. The CDR3, as DNA: TGTGCCAGCAAACCGGCCCAGGGCGGGAACACTGAAGCTTTCTTT.

This clonotype was recorded at least ten times. The chain carries TRBV5-1 and TRBJ2-3; the D gene is possibly TRBD2 (5 bases). The CDR3 is 13 residues long. Trimming took 4 bases from V and 4 from J, leaving 10 bases between them. Germline loops: CDR1 SGHRS, CDR2 YFSETQ. The CDR3 protein is CASSVLGADTQYF. As DNA, the CDR3 is TGCGCCAGCAGCGTCCTCGGGGCAGATACGCAGTATTTT.

This chain uses TRBV2 with TRBJ2-1; TRBD2 agrees at 8 bases. CDR1 is SNHLY and CDR2 is FYNNEI in the germline V gene. The ends lost 5 bases at V and 4 bases at J; junction bases unmatched: 13. The CDR3 length is 17 residues. The CDR3 DNA reads as TGTGCCAGCAGTCCGCAGGGAACGGGGGGGGTGTACAATGAGCAGTTCTTC. Translated, it gives CASSPQGTGGVYNEQFF.

There are a few counts of this clonotype. The rearrangement joins TRBV9 to TRBJ2-1; D not certain. V was clipped by 0 bases and J by 5 bases, with 9 bases between them. Germline CDR1 SGDLS, CDR2 YYNGEE. The CDR3 contains 14 residues. The CDR3 sequence: CASSVASGHNEQFF. The CDR3, as DNA: TGTGCCAGCAGCGTAGCGTCGGGCCACAATGAGCAGTTCTTC.

This clonotype has just a few counts. The chain has TRBV20-1 and TRBJ1-1; D not certain. The ends were cut back, 6 bases at V and 5 bases at J, with 16 bases in the middle. Germline values: CDR1 DFQATT, CDR2 SNEGSKA (reference sequence). This CDR3 region has 13 residues. The DNA for the CDR3 is TGCAGTGCAAACCACCCTCGTTGGACTGAAGCTTTCTTT. Protein product: CSANHPRWTEAFF.

V usage is TRBV5-6 and J usage is TRBJ2-3; TRBD2 aligns across 9 bases. The CDR3 totals 16 residues. Trimming removed 2 bases from V and 1 base from J; junction bases left unmatched: 5. In germline, CDR1 is SGHDT, CDR2 YYEEEE. The CDR3 sequence: CASSFLGGGGTDTQYF. CDR3 in DNA: TGTGCCAGCAGCTTCCTTGGCGGGGGGGGCACAGATACGCAGTATTTT.

This clonotype has at least ten counts. The chain couples TRBV2 to TRBJ2-3, with a tentative D call TRBD2 (5 bases). Germline V CDR1 and CDR2: SNHLY, FYNNEI. Trimming stripped 2 bases from V and 0 bases from J, with 21 bases between. The CDR3 spans 19 residues. The CDR3 region has the DNA TGTGCCAGCAGTGAACGGGCCGGGATCTCAACCCCTAGCACAGATACGCAGTATTTT. It yields the protein CASSERAGISTPSTDTQYF.

This clonotype was seen ten or more times. V and J are TRBV5-4 and TRBJ1-1, with D hard to call. Trimming cost V 4 bases and J 3 bases, with 22 bases left between them. Germline CDR1 SGHNT, CDR2 YYREEE (reference sequence). The CDR3 consists of 17 residues. For the CDR3, the DNA is TGTGCCAGCAGCCAGAGCTACCAAAGGGCTTCGGACACTGAAGCTTTCTTT. This translates into CASSQSYQRASDTEAFF. Together with reference TRBV5-4 and TRBJ1-1, the CDR3 gives the full variable domain: ETGVTQSPTHLIKTRGQQVTLRCSSQSGHNTVSWYQQALGQGPQFIFQYYREEENGRGNFPPRFSGLQFPNYSSELNVNALELDDSALYLCASSQSYQRASDTEAFFGQGTRLTVV.

The J gene is TRBJ1-4, the V gene TRBV5-1, with 11 bases matching TRBD1. This CDR3 contains 15 residues. Germline CDR1 SGHRS, CDR2 YFSETQ. The V and J ends lost 4 bases and 8 bases, in that order; junction bases with no gene match: 7. CDR3 coding DNA: TGCGCCAGCAGCACGACCGGGACAGGGGGAGAAAAACTGTTTTTT. Encoded protein: CASSTTGTGGEKLFF.

The sample holds a few counts of this clonotype. The chain links TRBV6-2 or TRBV6-3 to TRBJ1-5; D possibly corresponds to TRBD1 (5 bases). This CDR3 region has 15 residues. Germline loops: CDR1 MNHEY, CDR2 SVGEGT. V dropped 8 bases and J dropped 0 bases, with 14 bases sitting between them. CDR3 in amino acids: CASADGQYSNQPQHF. The CDR3 nucleotides read TGTGCCAGCGCCGACGGACAATATAGCAATCAGCCCCAGCATTTT.

This clonotype was counted ten times or more. J is TRBJ2-1 and V is TRBV12-3 or TRBV12-4, with 9 bases matching TRBD1. The CDR3 loop spans 15 amino acids. V gave up 6 bases and J gave up 6 bases; unmatched junction bases: 9. The chain's CDR3 is CASSRGQGSLNEQFF. CDR3 bases: TGTGCCAGCAGCCGAGGACAGGGGTCCCTCAATGAGCAGTTCTTC.

The sample holds a few counts of this clonotype. The chain joins TRBV7-3 to TRBJ2-3; 7 bases are shared with TRBD1. The CDR3 length is 16 residues. The germline CDR1 and CDR2 sequences are SGHTA and FQGTGA. J was trimmed by 3 bases and V by 6 bases; bases with no gene match: 12. The CDR3 DNA follows: TGTGCCAGCAGTGCCGGGGACAGCTATCTAACAGATACGCAGTATTTT. Translated: CASSAGDSYLTDTQYF.

This clonotype was counted between two and nine times. This rearrangement joins TRBV24-1 to TRBJ2-3; 7 bases agree with TRBD1. V lost 4 bases and J lost 4; bases outside the gene matches: 4. CDR3 size: 14 residues. Per the germline V gene, CDR1 is KGHDR and CDR2 is SFDVKD. This CDR3 is CATSDPTGADTQYF. The CDR3 nucleotides read TGTGCCACCAGTGACCCTACAGGGGCAGATACGCAGTATTTT.

This clonotype was detected only a few times. The chain joins TRBV6-2 or TRBV6-3 to TRBJ1-3; no reliable D call. The CDR3 extends over 13 amino acids. Germline-derived CDR1 and CDR2 are MNHEY and SVGEGT. V was trimmed by 8 bases and J by 4 bases, leaving 12 bases between them. CDR3 amino acids: CASRRNLGNTIYF. The CDR3, as DNA: TGTGCCAGCCGCCGGAACCTAGGAAACACCATATATTTT.

In its sample, this clonotype was seen many times. The chain recombines TRBV9 with TRBJ2-5; 8 bases match TRBD1. The V segment lost 3 bases and the J segment 1 base; nucleotides outside the gene matches: 8. Germline values: CDR1 SGDLS, CDR2 YYNGEE. The CDR3 has 16 amino acids. CDR3 nucleotide sequence: TGTGCCAGCAGCGAGGGACAGGTTTGGCTCCAAGAGACCCAGTACTTC. Protein sequence: CASSEGQVWLQETQYF. The whole variable domain, filled in from reference TRBV9 and TRBJ2-5, reads DSGVTQTPKHLITATGQRVTLRCSPRSGDLSVYWYQQSLDQGLQFLIQYYNGEERAKGNILERFSAQQFPDLHSELNLSSLELGDSALYFCASSEGQVWLQETQYFGPGTRLLVL.

The sample holds a few counts of this clonotype. The genes are TRBV6-5 and TRBJ2-3; D call uncertain. The length of the CDR3 is 16 residues. The V end was cut by 2 bases, the J end by 2 bases, with 14 bases between. CDR1 is MNHEY and CDR2 is SVGAGI in the germline V gene. In nucleotides, the CDR3 is TGTGCCAGCAGTTACAAGTATAGGGCTAACACAGATACGCAGTATTTT. Its translation: CASSYKYRANTDTQYF.

The V gene is TRBV10-2, the J gene TRBJ1-5; no clear D. The CDR3 has 15 residues. CDR1 and CDR2 (germline): WSHSY, SAAADI. V was pared by 3 bases and J by 2 bases, with 11 bases between. CDR3 amino acids: CASSDIRGGNQPQHF. The CDR3 DNA is TGCGCCAGCAGTGATATTCGGGGAGGCAATCAGCCCCAGCATTTT.

The chain uses TRBV30 and TRBJ1-2, with TRBD1 matching over 7 bases. The CDR3 loop spans 12 amino acids. CDR1 GTSNPN and CDR2 SVGIG come from the germline V gene (reference sequence). With 2 bases clipped from V and 4 bases from J, the junction kept 1 base outside the gene matches. The CDR3 bases are TGTGCCTGGAGTACAGGGGCCTATGGCTACACCTTC. Its protein is CAWSTGAYGYTF.

Many counts were recorded for this clonotype. The CDR3 reads CASSFMTGATEAFF. In DNA, the CDR3 is TGCGCCAGCAGCTTTATGACAGGGGCTACTGAAGCTTTCTTT. The rearrangement links TRBV5-1 to TRBJ1-1, with TRBD1 matching over 8 bases. V trimming: 2 bases; J trimming: 5 bases; junction bases outside the gene matches: 5. Germline CDR1 reads SGHRS; CDR2 reads YFSETQ. The CDR3 has 14 amino acids.

The gene calls are TRBV15 and TRBJ1-5; 9 nucleotides agree with TRBD1. V lost 6 bases, J lost 1 base, and 4 bases stayed unmatched. CDR1 LNHNV and CDR2 YYDKDF come from the germline V gene (reference sequence). The CDR3 totals 15 residues. The CDR3 loop is CATSAGTGSNQPQHF. CDR3 nucleotide sequence: TGTGCCACCAGTGCCGGGACAGGGAGCAATCAGCCCCAGCATTTT.